Listed below are T cell receptor beta chains from one sample, sequenced in a study of T cell repertoires in cytomegalovirus infection. A single record per CDR3 protein comes from TCRdb applying MiXCR to the reads. The sample includes about 340,000 distinct CDR3 sequences, around 29% of them seen just once. The antigens of these receptors remain unknown. The source material was cultured PBMCs, sampled from culture after CMV antigen stimulation. These receptors all come from a human donor in good health (CMV status not recorded). Some clones in this sample may be carry-over from other donors' samples. Each CDR3 is given with its conserved first and last residue. A D gene is named only where the DNA matches it firmly. Clone sizes are given selectively: once, few, many, or a class where the clone is expanded.

>12|TRBV6-8|TRBJ2-2|-|-
CASSSPTGELFF
TGTGCCAGCAGCTCTCCCACCGGGGAGCTGTTTTTT
>13|TRBV27|TRBJ2-5|-|few
CASSLYSQETQYF
TGTGCCAGCAGTTTATACAGTCAAGAGACCCAGTACTTC
>13|TRBV20-1|TRBJ1-1|-|-
CSARARVLTEAFF
TGCAGTGCTAGAGCCCGAGTACTCACTGAAGCTTTCTTT
>15|TRBV28|TRBJ2-2|-|-
CASILSYTPTGELFF
TGTGCCAGCATTCTTTCATATACACCCACCGGGGAGCTGTTTTTT
>12|TRBV7-9|TRBJ2-5|-|few
CASSREGETQYF
TGTGCCAGCAGCCGTGAAGGAGAGACCCAGTACTTC
>16|TRBV7-2|TRBJ2-7|TRBD1|many
CASSPSFDRGGGEQYF
TGTGCCAGCAGCCCTTCATTCGACAGGGGAGGAGGCGAGCAGTACTTC
>15|TRBV7-9|TRBJ1-1|TRBD1|-
CASSLGTGPEAEAFF
TGTGCCAGCAGCTTAGGGACAGGGCCTGAGGCTGAAGCTTTCTTT
>15|TRBV7-3|TRBJ2-1|TRBD2|-
CASSFSGGAANEQFF
TGTGCCAGCAGCTTTAGCGGGGGGGCCGCTAATGAGCAGTTCTTC
>15|TRBV7-7|TRBJ2-1|-|-
CASSLGLGSNNEQFF
TGTGCTAGCAGCCTAGGGCTGGGTAGCAACAATGAGCAGTTCTTC
>15|TRBV6-6|TRBJ1-5|TRBD1|-
CASSQGAFGNQPQHF
TGTGCCAGCAGCCAGGGGGCTTTTGGCAATCAGCCCCAGCATTTT
>14|TRBV20-1|TRBJ1-1|-|-
CSARDDEGLGEAFF
TGCAGTGCTAGAGATGATGAAGGGTTAGGAGAAGCTTTCTTT
>16|TRBV11-1|TRBJ2-7|TRBD1|many
CASSLAGTGGPYEQYF
TGTGCCAGCAGCTTAGCGGGGACAGGGGGTCCCTACGAGCAGTACTTC
>15|TRBV12-3/TRBV12-4|TRBJ1-3|-|-
CASYPPGIGRNTIYF
TGTGCCAGCTACCCCCCAGGGATAGGTAGAAACACCATATATTTT
>15|TRBV4-1|TRBJ1-2|-|many
CASSRSRTDNYGYTF
TGCGCCAGCAGCCGGTCAAGGACGGATAACTATGGCTACACCTTC
>16|TRBV19|TRBJ2-3|TRBD1|few
CASRQTGTGITDTQYF
TGTGCCAGTAGACAAACCGGGACAGGGATCACAGATACGCAGTATTTT
>15|TRBV7-8|TRBJ1-2|-|many
CASSPGGSRMDGYTF
TGTGCCAGCAGCCCGGGGGGCTCGAGGATGGATGGCTACACCTTC
>15|TRBV19|TRBJ2-2|-|-
CASSITRGDTGELFF
TGTGCCAGTAGTATAACCAGGGGGGACACCGGGGAGCTGTTTTTT
>12|TRBV20-1|TRBJ1-3|-|-
CSAGEGPNTIYF
TGCAGTGCGGGAGAAGGGCCCAACACCATATATTTT
>17|TRBV12-5|TRBJ2-3|TRBD2|many
CASGSSTGLAGTDTQYF
TGTGCTAGTGGTTCGAGCACGGGACTAGCGGGAACGGATACGCAGTATTTT
>14|TRBV19|TRBJ1-1|-|-
CASSIRVGGTEAFF
TGTGCCAGTAGTATAAGGGTTGGGGGCACTGAAGCTTTCTTT
>12|TRBV12-3/TRBV12-4|TRBJ1-1|-|-
CASSLMGASAFF
TGTGCCAGCAGCTTAATGGGGGCTAGCGCTTTCTTT
>15|TRBV10-3|TRBJ1-5|-|-
CAISEGPISNQPQHF
TGTGCCATCAGTGAGGGACCGATTAGCAATCAGCCCCAGCATTTT
>14|TRBV15|TRBJ1-6|-|-
CATSRDSGNSPLHF
TGTGCCACCAGCAGAGATAGCGGCAATTCACCCCTCCACTTT
>13|TRBV20-1|TRBJ1-1|TRBD1|-
CSATTGTGTEAFF
TGCAGTGCGACGACAGGGACTGGCACTGAAGCTTTCTTT
>13|TRBV20-1|TRBJ1-5|TRBD1|many
CSARKVQGQPQHF
TGCAGTGCTAGAAAGGTACAGGGGCAGCCCCAGCATTTT
>17|TRBV19|TRBJ2-5|TRBD2|few
CASSSPPGGGRGETQYF
TGTGCCAGTAGTAGTCCCCCCGGCGGCGGGAGAGGAGAGACCCAGTACTTC
>11|TRBV12-3/TRBV12-4|TRBJ2-3|-|-
CASTLADTQYF
TGTGCCAGCACCCTGGCAGATACGCAGTATTTT